This T cell receptor beta chain was profiled in a study of shared clonotypes between healthy human individuals (dated by TCRdb to about 2020). Regarding the complete study: Three men and two women, aged 18 to 49 years, made up the cohort. Libraries were prepared and TCR repertoires were sequenced by different laboratories using diverse techniques, in order to increase sequencing depth and limit assay-specific biases. Per donor, three plates each were used for CD4 naive and CD4 memory, two for CD8 naive, and one for CD8 memory. Leukapheresis yielded between about 0.94 and 9 billion PBMCs per donor. Blood TCR repertoires of roughly five healthy adults were deeply sequenced to estimate repertoire size and the extent of clonotype sharing between individuals. The study at large found these results: Only blood was sampled, and tissue TCR repertoires likely differ from those in blood. Sharing across a handful of donors was observed for approximately 4.6% of naive CD4, over 3% of naive CD8, about 2.5% of memory CD4, and around 0.4% of memory CD8 clonotypes. Naive subsets generally had larger estimated clonotype richness than memory subsets. Because the study included only a small number of donors, the genetic and exposure-history diversity represented was limited. Based on pairwise subsampling, the degree of clonotype sharing among donors was expected to be affected by sequencing depth. Higher generation probabilities were observed for clonotypes shared by all four sorted-subset donors than for non-shared clonotypes. Incomplete sequencing was indicated by rarefaction of sorted-subset datasets, despite the large sequencing depth.

The table lists this clone with a count of one. Which antigen it targets is not known. No much larger clone exists at a distance of one base, and base qualities are not known. Using the deep immunoSEQ assay, multiplex PCR amplified TCR CDR3 regions from genomic DNA. Genomic DNA extracted from each cell subset was distributed evenly over all wells of several immunoSEQ 96-well plates, and each plate served as one replicate. For sorted subsets, 200 ng of genomic DNA, equivalent to 30,000 or so T cell genomes, went into each replicate PCR. The purified libraries were quantified using a Qubit 3.0 fluorometer, sized with a Bioanalyzer 2100, and then quantified again using the KAPA Library Quantification kit. Every immunoSEQ 96-well plate was sequenced on a separate single-read 150-cycle Illumina NextSeq 550 flow cell. Concerning the study's data processing: Because only junctional sequences without quality scores were contained in the immunoSEQ output, filtering matching that applied to full-length reads could not be performed. Sequences were annotated with PyIR, a Python wrapper for IgBLAST v1.9, and V/J genes and CDR3 were assigned using IMGT germline references. Reads with weak V/J assignments (E-value above 1e-6), missing CDR3, stop codons, out-of-frame junctions, or ambiguous translated residues were removed. V3J clonotypes were defined by identical inferred V gene, J gene, and CDR3 amino acid sequence. Percentage overlap between repertoires was computed as shared unique clonotypes divided by the size of the smaller repertoire. Richness of each repertoire was evaluated using RTK rarefaction, the Chao1 estimator, and Recon v2.1 estimates of unobserved clonotypes. OLGA was used to compute generation probabilities for all TCRbeta clonotypes that the gDNA method yielded from a handful of donors. Here the immuneACCESS table is served through TCRdb, limited to in-frame sequences with V and J called. Missing clones are a known gap in these copies; in checked studies unresolved V genes cover under half, and the rest lacks a known reason. V and J calls and clone size are given by that table; D and trimming were obtained from the DNA. This sample comprises 2,500,000 or so clones, approximately 93% of them detected only once. The ten largest make up 0.36% of the sample.

Healthy HIV-negative adults with no recently reported acute infections or vaccinations were included as donors. Only Caucasian adults living in Nashville, Tennessee, USA were represented among the donors. CD4+ T cells were enriched through magnetic negative selection, after which naive cells were positively selected on CD45RA and the remaining negative fraction served as the memory subset. Blood was obtained by leukapheresis, after which PBMCs were separated by Ficoll-Histopaque density gradient centrifugation and cryopreserved in liquid nitrogen vapor phase. Purity and quantity of every magnetically sorted T cell population were checked by analytical flow cytometry. Genomic DNA was isolated from every sorted fraction and measured by UV absorbance on a Nanodrop 2000c. CDR1 and CDR2, looked up from the germline V gene, are SGHRS and YFSETQ. Deletion took 4 bases off V and 0 bases off J, with a span of 11 bases between the germline ends. The CDR3 sequence holds 15 residues, the cysteine and phenylalanine included. The DNA shown is the 45-base CDR3, in frame from base 1.

The material sequenced was naive CD4+ T cells from PBMCs. What this sample's cell subset or site label stands for: CD45RA+ positively selected. This sequence was found in a man aged 18 to 29 in good health. Some clones in this sample may be carry-over from other donors' samples. Recombination connected TRBV5-1 to TRBJ1-3, and the D gene may be TRBD1, 6 bases matching. The CDR3 region reads CASSIQGNSGNTIYF. The DNA is TGCGCCAGCAGCATTCAGGGGAACTCTGGAAACACCATATATTTT.